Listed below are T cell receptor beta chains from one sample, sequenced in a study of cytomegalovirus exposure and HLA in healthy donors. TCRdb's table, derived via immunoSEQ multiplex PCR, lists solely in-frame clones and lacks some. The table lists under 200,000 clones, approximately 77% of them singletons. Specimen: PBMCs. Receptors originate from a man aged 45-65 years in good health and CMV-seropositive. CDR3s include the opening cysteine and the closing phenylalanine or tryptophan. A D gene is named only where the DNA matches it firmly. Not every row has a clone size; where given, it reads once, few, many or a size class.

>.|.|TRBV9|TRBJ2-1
CASSVDAHGGGLGEQFF
TGTGCCAGCAGCGTAGACGCCCATGGGGGGGGCCTGGGTGAGCAGTTCTTC
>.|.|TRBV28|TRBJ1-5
CASSLRGGSNQPQHF
TGTGCCAGCAGTTTAAGGGGAGGCTCCAATCAGCCCCAGCATTTT
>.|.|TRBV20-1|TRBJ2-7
CSASSLEQYF
TGCAGTGCTTCTTCTTTGGAGCAGTACTTC
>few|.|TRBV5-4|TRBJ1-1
CASSLAGSPGTEAFF
TGTGCCAGCAGCTTGGCGGGGAGCCCGGGCACTGAAGCTTTCTTT
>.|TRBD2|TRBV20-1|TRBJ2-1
CSASLGGGPFF
TGCAGTGCTTCACTAGGCGGGGGGCCGTTCTTC
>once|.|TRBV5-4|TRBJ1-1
CASSFLREGNAEAFF
TGTGCCAGCAGCTTTCTCAGGGAGGGAAACGCTGAAGCTTTCTTT
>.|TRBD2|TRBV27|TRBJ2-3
CASSLYGLAGGRTDTQYF
TGTGCCAGCAGTTTATATGGACTAGCGGGGGGTAGGACAGATACGCAGTATTTT
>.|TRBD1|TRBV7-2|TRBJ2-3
CASSRTRGGGTDTQYF
TGTGCCAGCAGCCGTACTCGAGGGGGCGGCACAGATACGCAGTATTTT
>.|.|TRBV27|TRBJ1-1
CASKRPGLNTEAFF
TGTGCCAGCAAGCGGCCTGGCTTGAACACTGAAGCTTTCTTT
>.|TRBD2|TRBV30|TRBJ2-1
CAWSSGGYNEQFF
TGTGCCTGGTCTAGCGGGGGATACAATGAGCAGTTCTTC
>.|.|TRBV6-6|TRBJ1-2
CASSLRGGEGGYTF
TGTGCCAGCAGCCTTCGGGGGGGGGAAGGAGGCTACACCTTC
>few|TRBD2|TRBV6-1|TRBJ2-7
CASSPSGDEQYF
TGTGCCAGCAGCCCGAGCGGGGACGAGCAGTACTTC
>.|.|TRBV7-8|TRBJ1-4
CASSSGQFQEKLFF
TGTGCCAGCAGCTCCGGACAGTTTCAGGAAAAACTGTTTTTT
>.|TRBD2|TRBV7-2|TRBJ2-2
CASSLAGLTSTGELFF
TGTGCCAGCAGCTTAGCGGGACTAACTTCCACCGGGGAGCTGTTTTTT
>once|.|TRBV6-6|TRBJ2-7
CAIGKTGQGSYEQYF
TGTGCCATCGGAAAAACAGGGCAGGGTTCCTACGAGCAGTACTTC
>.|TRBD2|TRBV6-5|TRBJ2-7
CASNHGGADEQYF
TGTGCCAGCAACCACGGGGGGGCAGACGAGCAGTACTTC
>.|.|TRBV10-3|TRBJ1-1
CAIVRGMNTEAFF
TGCGCCATCGTGCGGGGCATGAACACTGAAGCTTTCTTT
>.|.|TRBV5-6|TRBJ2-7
CASSLITTYEQYF
TGTGCCAGCAGCTTGATCACTACCTACGAGCAGTACTTC
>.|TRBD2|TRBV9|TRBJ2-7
CASSSQSGLAGYEQYF
TGTGCCAGCAGCTCACAGTCGGGACTAGCAGGCTACGAGCAGTACTTC
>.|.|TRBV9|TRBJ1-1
CASGQANTEAFF
TGTGCCAGCGGCCAGGCCAACACTGAAGCTTTCTTT
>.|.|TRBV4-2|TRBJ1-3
CASSQNRERAGNTIYF
TGTGCCAGCAGCCAAAACAGGGAAAGGGCTGGAAACACCATATATTTT
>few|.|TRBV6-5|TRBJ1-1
CASSPLGGGTEAFF
TGTGCCAGCAGTCCCCTCGGGGGAGGGACTGAAGCTTTCTTT
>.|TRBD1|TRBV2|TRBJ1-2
CASSEAGTGGHGYTF
TGTGCCAGCAGTGAAGCCGGGACAGGGGGCCATGGCTACACCTTC
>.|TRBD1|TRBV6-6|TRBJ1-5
CASSSIQGSQPQHF
TGTGCCAGCAGTTCCATACAGGGGAGTCAGCCCCAGCATTTT
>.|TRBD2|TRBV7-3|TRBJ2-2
CASSPGLAGTGELFF
TGTGCCAGCAGCCCAGGACTAGCGGGCACCGGGGAGCTGTTTTTT
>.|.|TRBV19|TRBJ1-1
CASSTHVLNTEAFF
TGTGCCAGTAGCACTCATGTACTCAACACTGAAGCTTTCTTT
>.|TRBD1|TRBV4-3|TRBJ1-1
CASSLGTGYAEAFF
TGCGCCAGCAGCCTAGGGACAGGGTACGCTGAAGCTTTCTTT
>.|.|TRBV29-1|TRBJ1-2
CSSSDGLLYGYTF
TGCAGCTCCTCGGATGGACTCCTCTATGGCTACACCTTC
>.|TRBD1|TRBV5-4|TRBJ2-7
CASSFSGGSNEQYF
TGTGCCAGCAGCTTTTCAGGGGGCTCCAACGAGCAGTACTTC
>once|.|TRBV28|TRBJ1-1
CAVGGGLNTEAFF
TGTGCAGTGGGTGGGGGGTTGAACACTGAAGCTTTCTTT
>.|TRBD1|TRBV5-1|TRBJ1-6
CASSPQDRTSPLHF
TGCGCCAGCTCCCCCCAGGACAGGACTTCACCCCTCCACTTT
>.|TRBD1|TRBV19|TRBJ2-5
CASSTPGQGAGETQYF
TGTGCCAGTAGTACCCCGGGACAGGGGGCAGGAGAGACCCAGTACTTC
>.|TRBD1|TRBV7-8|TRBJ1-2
CASSLETGVTYGYTF
TGTGCCAGCAGCTTAGAGACAGGGGTGACCTATGGCTACACCTTC
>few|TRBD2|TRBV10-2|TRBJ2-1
CASALAGGYNEQFF
TGCGCCAGCGCGCTGGCGGGGGGGTACAATGAGCAGTTCTTC
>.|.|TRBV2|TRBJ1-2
CATEEGQMIYGYTF
TGTGCCACGGAGGAGGGTCAGATGATCTATGGCTACACCTTC
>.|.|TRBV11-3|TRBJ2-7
CASSSSSGRYEQYF
TGTGCCAGCAGCTCCTCATCAGGGCGGTACGAGCAGTACTTC
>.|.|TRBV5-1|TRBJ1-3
CASSSGQTSGNTIYF
TGCGCCAGCAGCTCGGGACAAACCTCTGGAAACACCATATATTTT
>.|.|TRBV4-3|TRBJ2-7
CASSQDMAGALLSYEQYF
TGCGCCAGCAGCCAAGATATGGCGGGGGCGCTCCTTTCCTACGAGCAGTACTTC
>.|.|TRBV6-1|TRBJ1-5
CASSGGLPQHF
TGTGCCAGCAGTGGGGGACTGCCCCAGCATTTT
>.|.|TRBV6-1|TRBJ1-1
CASSDTNRATEAFF
TGTGCCAGCAGTGATACAAACAGGGCCACTGAAGCTTTCTTT
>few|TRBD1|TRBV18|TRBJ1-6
CASSPSGQGGRYNSPLHF
TGTGCCAGCTCACCTTCTGGACAGGGCGGACGGTATAATTCACCCCTCCACTTT
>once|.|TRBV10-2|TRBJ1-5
CASSENTQGNQPQHF
TGCGCCAGCAGTGAAAACACGCAAGGCAATCAGCCCCAGCATTTT
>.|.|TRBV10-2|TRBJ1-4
CASRRGATNEKLFF
TGCGCCAGCAGGCGGGGGGCAACTAATGAAAAACTGTTTTTT
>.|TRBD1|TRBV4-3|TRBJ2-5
CASSQVQGTETQYF
TGCGCCAGCAGCCAAGTACAGGGGACAGAGACCCAGTACTTC
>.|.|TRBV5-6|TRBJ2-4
CASSLPVAKNIQYF
TGTGCCAGCAGCTTGCCGGTAGCCAAAAACATTCAGTACTTC
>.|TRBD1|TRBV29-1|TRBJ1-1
CSATPRAGGGTEAFF
TGCAGCGCCACCCCGAGGGCAGGGGGAGGAACTGAAGCTTTCTTT
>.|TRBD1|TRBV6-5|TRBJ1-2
CASSYSGQGNFGYTF
TGTGCCAGCAGTTACTCAGGACAGGGAAATTTTGGCTACACCTTC
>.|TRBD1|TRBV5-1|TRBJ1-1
CASSPGTGDTEAFF
TGCGCCAGCAGTCCCGGGACAGGGGACACTGAAGCTTTCTTT
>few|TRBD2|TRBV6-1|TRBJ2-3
CASRTGLAGTDTQYF
TGTGCCAGCAGGACCGGGCTAGCGGGCACAGATACGCAGTATTTT
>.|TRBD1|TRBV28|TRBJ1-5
CASSSPETGSNQPQHF
TGTGCCAGCAGTTCCCCGGAGACAGGGTCAAATCAGCCCCAGCATTTT
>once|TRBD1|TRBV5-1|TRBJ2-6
CASSPRTGSGANVLTF
TGCGCCAGCAGCCCCCGGACAGGCTCTGGGGCCAACGTCCTGACTTTC